A single sample is the source of the 14 T cell receptor beta chains below, sequenced in a study of technical replicates of blood from a few donors. Generated by immunoSEQ multiplex PCR, the TCRdb table keeps only in-frame clones and is missing some. The profile shows around 54,000 clones, around 96% of them singletons. The sequenced sample consisted of T cells isolated from PBMCs. These receptors were obtained from a human donor in good health.

The rearrangement uses TRBV7-3 and TRBJ2-4, with 9 nucleotides matching TRBD1. The CDR3 sequence is 14 residues long. Germline CDR1 is SGHTA and CDR2 is FQGTGA. Unmatched junction bases numbered 1, after V lost 0 bases and J lost 7 bases. CDR3 amino acids: CASSLTGTGNIQYF. Here the CDR3 DNA reads TGTGCCAGCAGCTTAACCGGGACAGGGAACATTCAGTACTTC.

This chain links TRBV7-8 with TRBJ1-2, with D tentatively TRBD1 (5 bases). V shed 5 bases and J shed 6 bases, with 19 bases lying between them. Germline V CDR1 and CDR2: SGHVS, FQNEAQ. This CDR3 is built from 15 residues. In DNA form, the CDR3 reads TGTGCCAGCAGCCCCCGTTTCGACGGGACTAATGGCTACACCTTC. Its protein product is CASSPRFDGTNGYTF.

The rearrangement joins TRBV2 to TRBJ2-7; possibly TRBD2 for D (5 bases). The V end lost 7 bases, the J end lost 0 bases, and 10 bases lay between the germline ends. This CDR3 has 13 residues. In germline, CDR1 is SNHLY, CDR2 FYNNEI. CDR3 coding DNA: TGTGCCAGCACTTGGACTGGCTCCTACGAGCAGTACTTC. Its protein product is CASTWTGSYEQYF.

The chain links TRBV7-2 to TRBJ2-7, with unresolved D. CDR3 length equals 12 residues. Trimming took 4 bases from V and 2 from J, leaving 6 bases between them. The germline CDR1 and CDR2 sequences are SGHTA and FQGNSA. The CDR3 DNA follows: TGTGCCAGCAGCTCTGGCCCCTACGAGCAGTACTTC. This codes for CASSSGPYEQYF.

The chain links TRBV6-4 to TRBJ2-3; TRBD2 matches 9 bases. The CDR3 length is 16 residues. Per the germline V gene, CDR1 is MRHNA and CDR2 is SNTAGT. J lost 2 bases, V lost 0 bases, and 3 bases had no gene match. The CDR3: CASSDSSGRHTDTQYF. The CDR3 DNA sequence: TGTGCCAGCAGTGACTCTAGCGGGAGACACACAGATACGCAGTATTTT.

This rearrangement joins TRBV7-9 to TRBJ2-5, with D possibly TRBD1 on 5 matching bases. Trimming took 5 bases from V and 5 from J, leaving 18 bases between them. This CDR3 is built from 15 residues. Germline V gene data show CDR1 as SEHNR and CDR2 as FQNEAQ (reference sequence). The CDR3 is CASSLVGTPGETQYF. In DNA form, the CDR3 reads TGTGCCAGCAGCCTAGTGGGAACCCCAGGGGAGACCCAGTACTTC.

This chain links TRBV7-9 with TRBJ1-3; a possible D gene is TRBD1 (6 bases). The CDR3 totals 16 residues. The ends were cut back, 2 bases at V and 1 base at J, with 12 bases in the middle. From germline, CDR1 is SEHNR and CDR2 FQNEAQ (reference sequence). DNA of the CDR3: TGTGCCAGCAGCTTATCAGGGGTTAGTTCTGGAAACACCATATATTTT. As protein: CASSLSGVSSGNTIYF.

J is TRBJ2-3 and V is TRBV2, with TRBD2 matching over 11 bases. Losses at the gene ends were 4 bases for V and 2 bases for J; bases not matched to a gene: 5. Germline V CDR1 and CDR2: SNHLY, FYNNEI. This CDR3 spans 16 amino acids. The CDR3 loop reads CASSGRLAGITDTQYF. CDR3 in DNA: TGTGCCAGCAGTGGGCGACTAGCGGGGATCACAGATACGCAGTATTTT.

The V call is TRBV25-1, the J call TRBJ2-7, with 9 bases matching TRBD2. This CDR3 region has 13 residues. Germline CDR1 reads MGHDK; CDR2 reads SYGVNS. J was trimmed by 0 bases and V by 7 bases; bases with no gene match: 1. The CDR3 DNA sequence: TGTGCCAGCAAGACTAGCGGCTCCTACGAGCAGTACTTC. It encodes CASKTSGSYEQYF.

The table lists this clone with a count of one. The V gene is TRBV5-1, the J gene TRBJ2-2; 8 bases align to TRBD2. The CDR3 has 15 amino acids. After removal of 4 bases from V and 10 bases from J, the junction contained 12 bases not matched to a gene. Germline CDR1 SGHRS, CDR2 YFSETQ. For the CDR3, the DNA is TGCGCCAGCAGCGTAGCGGGACTAGGTCGGGAGGAGCTGTTTTTT. Encoded protein: CASSVAGLGREELFF.

V gene TRBV4-2 combines with J gene TRBJ1-2, with D maybe TRBD1 (6 bases). CDR3 length equals 15 residues. V was cut by 1 base and J by 4 bases, with 13 bases left in between. Germline V CDR1 and CDR2: LGHNA, YNFKEQ. The CDR3 is CASSQGSGDSYGYTF. CDR3 coding DNA: TGTGCCAGCAGCCAAGGTTCAGGGGATTCCTATGGCTACACCTTC.

The V gene is TRBV19, the J gene TRBJ1-1; weak D call: TRBD1 (6 bases). The CDR3 sequence is 15 residues long. Looked up from germline, CDR1 is LNHDA and CDR2 is SQIVND (reference sequence). The ends were cut back, 7 bases at V and 7 bases at J, with 22 bases in the middle. CDR3 residues: CASTNRGADGDEAFF. CDR3 nucleotide sequence: TGTGCCAGTACAAACCGGGGGGCGGATGGAGATGAAGCTTTCTTT.

This clone was observed once. The chain uses TRBV9 and TRBJ2-1; 11 nucleotides match TRBD2. This CDR3 spans 16 amino acids. The J segment lost 4 bases and the V segment lost 2 bases, leaving 5 bases of the junction unmatched. Germline V gene lookup returns CDR1 SGDLS and CDR2 YYNGEE. CDR3 sequence (DNA): TGTGCCAGCAGCGTTAGGGGGACTAGCGGTTACAATGAGCAGTTCTTC. This translates into CASSVRGTSGYNEQFF.

This chain links TRBV13 with TRBJ2-7, with 7 bases aligning to TRBD2. This CDR3 has 17 amino acids. CDR1 and CDR2 (germline): PRHDT, FYEKMQ (reference sequence). With V trimmed by 4 bases and J by 1 base, 13 bases remained unmatched. CDR3 nucleotides: TGTGCCAGCAGCTCAATAGGCGTTGCGGGAGCGTCCTACGAGCAGTACTTC. Protein: CASSSIGVAGASYEQYF.